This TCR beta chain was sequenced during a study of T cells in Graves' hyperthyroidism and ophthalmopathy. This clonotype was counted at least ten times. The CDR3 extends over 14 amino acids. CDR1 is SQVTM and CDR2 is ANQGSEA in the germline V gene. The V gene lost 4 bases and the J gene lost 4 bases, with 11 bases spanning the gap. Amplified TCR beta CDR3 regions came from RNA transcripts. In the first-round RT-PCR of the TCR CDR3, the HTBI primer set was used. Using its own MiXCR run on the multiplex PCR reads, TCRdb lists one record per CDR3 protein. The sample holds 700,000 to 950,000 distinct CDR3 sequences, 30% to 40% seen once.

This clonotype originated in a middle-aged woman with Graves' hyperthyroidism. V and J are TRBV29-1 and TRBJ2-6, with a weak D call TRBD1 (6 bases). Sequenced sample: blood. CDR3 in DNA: TGCAGCGTTGGGCAGGGGCTAGGGGCCAACGTCCTGACTTTC. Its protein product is CSVGQGLGANVLTF.